The 24 T cell receptor beta chains given below trace back to one sample, sequenced in a study of T cells in Graves' hyperthyroidism and ophthalmopathy. Amplified regions were TCR beta CDR3 sequences from RNA transcripts. Primed by the HTBI set, a first-round RT-PCR was run on the TCR CDR3. TCRdb independently ran MiXCR on the multiplex PCR reads; one entry per CDR3 protein. The sample includes roughly 720,000 distinct CDR3 sequences, 15% to 20% of them seen just once. Material for sequencing was blood. The receptors were sampled from a man aged 50 to 60 with Graves' hyperthyroidism.

This clonotype was counted ten times or more. The V and J genes are TRBV28 and TRBJ2-7, with 9 bases identical to TRBD2. The CDR3 has 16 amino acids. Trimming removed 4 bases from V and 3 bases from J; junction bases left unmatched: 10. Looked up from germline, CDR1 is MDHEN and CDR2 is SYDVKM. CDR3 in DNA: TGTGCCAGCAGTTCCCGCCTAGCGGGAATGGACTACGAGCAGTACTTC. It translates to CASSSRLAGMDYEQYF.

This clonotype was recorded at least ten times. The V call is TRBV13, the J call TRBJ2-5; perhaps TRBD2 as D (5 bases). This CDR3 comprises 14 residues. Trimming took off 4 bases at V and 8 bases at J, with 17 bases between the two ends. The germline CDR1 and CDR2 sequences are PRHDT and FYEKMQ (reference sequence). The CDR3 coding sequence is TGTGCCAGCAGCTACGTTCCCCTAGCCGGTACCCAGTACTTC. Protein sequence: CASSYVPLAGTQYF.

This clonotype has only a few counts. The chain uses TRBV15 and TRBJ1-2, with D unclear. The length of the CDR3 is 14 residues. From germline, CDR1 is LNHNV and CDR2 YYDKDF (reference sequence). V was pared by 0 bases and J by 7 bases, with 12 bases between. CDR3 nucleotides: TGTGCCACCAGCAGAGATCACACAGATACTGGCTACACCTTC. Translation: CATSRDHTDTGYTF.

The gene calls are TRBV7-2 and TRBJ2-3, with a weak D call TRBD2 (6 bases). V lost 1 base, J lost 1 base, and 9 bases lay in between. Germline assignment: CDR1 SGHTA and CDR2 FQGNSA. The CDR3 covers 15 residues. CDR3 bases: TGTGCCAGCAGCTTAGTCGGGAGAGGCACAGATACGCAGTATTTT. Protein product: CASSLVGRGTDTQYF.

The chain joins TRBV24-1 to TRBJ1-4, with unresolved D. CDR1 and CDR2 (germline): KGHDR, SFDVKD. Trimming removed 4 bases at V and 3 bases at J, with 8 bases between. The CDR3 covers 14 residues. The chain's CDR3 is CATSEAGPNEKLFF. The CDR3 nucleotides are TGTGCCACCAGTGAGGCAGGACCTAATGAAAAACTGTTTTTT.

This chain links TRBV7-2 with TRBJ2-3; no clear D gene. CDR1 is SGHTA and CDR2 is FQGNSA in the germline V gene. V was clipped by 8 bases and J by 8 bases, with 26 bases between them. The CDR3 runs 16 residues. CDR3 sequence reads: CASSPPPRIKARTQYF. The DNA for the CDR3 is TGTGCCAGCTCCCCCCCCCCCCGCATTAAAGCCCGTACGCAGTATTTT. Based on the CDR3 plus reference TRBV7-2 and TRBJ2-3, the full variable domain is GAGVSQSPSNKVTEKGKDVELRCDPISGHTALYWYRQSLGQGLEFLIYFQGNSAPDKSGLPSDRFSAERTGGSVSTLTIQRTQQEDSAVYLCASSPPPRIKARTQYFGPGTRLTVL.

This clonotype occurred many times. The DNA of the CDR3 is TGTGCCAGTGTCGGGGGCACTAGCGGGTACGAGCAGTACTTC. It specifies CASVGGTSGYEQYF. The V gene is TRBV28, the J gene TRBJ2-7, with TRBD2 identical over 9 bases. Losses at the gene ends were 9 bases for V and 4 bases for J; bases not matched to a gene: 10. Germline V CDR1 and CDR2: MDHEN, SYDVKM. The CDR3 is made up of 14 amino acids.

The chain uses TRBV20-1 and TRBJ2-3; TRBD1 might be the D (6 bases). The ends were cut back, 1 base at V and 5 bases at J, with 19 bases in the middle. CDR1 is DFQATT and CDR2 is SNEGSKA in the germline V gene (reference sequence). The CDR3 length is 16 residues. CDR3 in amino acids: CSARVSRGRGIDTQYF. CDR3 DNA: TGCAGTGCTAGAGTCTCCAGGGGCAGGGGCATAGATACGCAGTATTTT.

This clonotype was counted ten times or more. V usage is TRBV10-1 and J usage is TRBJ2-1, with TRBD2 matching over 8 bases. The V gene's germline CDR1 is WNHNN and CDR2 SYGVQD (reference sequence). J lost 5 bases, V lost 2 bases, and 5 bases had no gene match. The length of the CDR3 is 15 residues. CDR3 sequence (DNA): TGCGCCAGCAGTGAGCGGGAGGGCCTCCACAATGAGCAGTTCTTC. As protein: CASSEREGLHNEQFF.

This clonotype came up a few times. An end of the junction does not agree with germline; a read error may underlie this. The V call is TRBV18, the J call TRBJ2-1; TRBD2 aligns across 7 bases. CDR1 is KGHSH, CDR2 LQKENI, per germline. This CDR3 is 14 amino acids long. CDR3 coding DNA: TGTGCCAGTTCACGTAGCAGCGGGACGGATGAGCAGTTCTTC. Amino acids: CASSRSSGTDEQFF.

This clonotype was observed at least ten times. The chain combines TRBV10-1 with TRBJ2-1; 9 bases match TRBD2. CDR3 length equals 17 residues. V was pared by 4 bases and J by 3 bases, with 10 bases of the junction left unmatched. Germline values: CDR1 WNHNN, CDR2 SYGVQD (reference sequence). The CDR3 DNA reads TGCGCCAGCAGTGGCCCCCTTAGCGGGAGTGGCTACAATGAGCAGTTCTTC. It is translated as CASSGPLSGSGYNEQFF.

This clonotype has a handful of counts. The genes are TRBV5-4 and TRBJ1-2; 8 positions agree with TRBD1. The CDR3 consists of 14 residues. Germline-derived CDR1 and CDR2 are SGHNT and YYREEE (reference sequence). V lost 5 bases and J lost 5; bases outside the gene matches: 8. The CDR3 DNA reads as TGTGCCAGCAGGTCCGGGACAGGCTTATATGGCTACACCTTC. It is translated as CASRSGTGLYGYTF.

This clonotype was detected many times. The rearrangement joins TRBV27 to TRBJ2-5; D is unresolved. The V gene lost 1 base and the J gene lost 5 bases, with 11 bases spanning the gap. This CDR3 is built from 14 residues. Germline CDR1 is MNHEY and CDR2 is SMNVEV (reference sequence). The CDR3 DNA follows: TGTGCCAGCAGTTTATTGGGGAATGCGGAGACCCAGTACTTC. It specifies CASSLLGNAETQYF.

The rearrangement uses TRBV11-2 and TRBJ1-1, with 9 bases that match TRBD1. This CDR3 is built from 14 residues. Looked up from germline, CDR1 is SGHAT and CDR2 is FQNNGV. After removal of 5 bases from V and 5 bases from J, the junction contained 6 bases not matched to a gene. The chain's CDR3 is CASSTSTGGTEAFF. The CDR3 DNA reads as TGTGCCAGCAGCACCTCGACAGGGGGAACTGAAGCTTTCTTT.

This chain joins TRBV28 and TRBJ1-1, with D maybe TRBD1 (6 bases). The germline V gene encodes CDR1 MDHEN and CDR2 SYDVKM. Trimming stripped 5 bases from V and 4 bases from J, with 17 bases between. CDR3 length equals 15 residues. CDR3 DNA sequence: TGTGCCAGCAGTCCCCAGACAGGTAGGGGCACTGAAGCTTTCTTT. This encodes CASSPQTGRGTEAFF.

This clonotype was found many times. The DNA for the CDR3 is TGTGCCAGCAGCTTATTTTCCGAACTGAACACTGAAGCTTTCTTT. Amino acid sequence: CASSLFSELNTEAFF. The chain employs TRBV11-1 and TRBJ1-1; D is undetermined. Trimming left V 2 bases short and J 0 bases short, with 10 bases between. This CDR3 is built from 15 residues. Germline V gene sequence: CDR1 SGHAT, CDR2 FQDESV (reference sequence).

The chain carries TRBV4-1 and TRBJ2-7; 7 nucleotides align to TRBD1. With 0 bases clipped from V and 0 bases from J, the junction kept 8 bases outside the gene matches. This CDR3 has 17 residues. CDR1 and CDR2 from the germline V gene are MGHRA and YSYEKL. The CDR3 loop is CASSQDEGASSSYEQYF. The DNA for the CDR3 is TGCGCCAGCAGCCAAGATGAGGGGGCCTCCAGCTCCTACGAGCAGTACTTC.

Many counts were recorded for this clonotype. The V call is TRBV15, the J call TRBJ1-1; D is possibly TRBD1 (6 bases). The CDR3 has 14 residues. Germline V CDR1 and CDR2: LNHNV, YYDKDF (reference sequence). V was trimmed by 3 bases and J by 1 base, leaving 9 bases between them. CDR3 DNA: TGTGCCACCAGCAGGACAGGCGAGAACACTGAAGCTTTCTTT. As protein: CATSRTGENTEAFF.

The genes are TRBV9 and TRBJ2-7, with D possibly matching TRBD1 (6 bases). This CDR3 has 14 residues. Trimming left V 0 bases short and J 6 bases short, with 13 bases between. CDR1 SGDLS and CDR2 YYNGEE come from the germline V gene. The CDR3 nucleotides are TGTGCCAGCAGCGTAGATGGGACACTTCGCGAGCAGTACTTC. This codes for CASSVDGTLREQYF. Filled out from reference TRBV9 and TRBJ2-7, the complete variable domain reads DSGVTQTPKHLITATGQRVTLRCSPRSGDLSVYWYQQSLDQGLQFLIQYYNGEERAKGNILERFSAQQFPDLHSELNLSSLELGDSALYFCASSVDGTLREQYFGPGTRLTVT.

The chain is built from TRBV15 and TRBJ2-4, with D hard to call. CDR1 is LNHNV and CDR2 is YYDKDF in the germline V gene (reference sequence). V lost 1 base to trimming and J lost 0 bases, with 16 bases between them. The CDR3 is made up of 18 amino acids. The chain's CDR3 is CATSRGSQPVGAKNIQYF. As DNA, the CDR3 is TGTGCCACCAGCAGAGGATCGCAGCCGGTGGGAGCCAAAAACATTCAGTACTTC.

This clonotype came up many times. This chain joins TRBV11-2 and TRBJ2-1, with 11 nucleotides matching TRBD1. CDR1 SGHAT and CDR2 FQNNGV come from the germline V gene. The CDR3 runs to 15 residues. J was trimmed by 7 bases and V by 5 bases; bases with no gene match: 7. In DNA, the CDR3 is TGTGCCAGCAGCCCGGACAGGGGGCGAGGAAATGAGCAGTTCTTC. It codes for CASSPDRGRGNEQFF. The whole variable domain, filled in from reference TRBV11-2 and TRBJ2-1, reads EAGVAQSPRYKIIEKRQSVAFWCNPISGHATLYWYQQILGQGPKLLIQFQNNGVVDDSQLPKDRFSAERLKGVDSTLKIQPAKLEDSAVYLCASSPDRGRGNEQFFGPGTRLTVL.

The chain is built from TRBV12-3 or TRBV12-4 and TRBJ2-1; 11 bases agree with TRBD2. This CDR3 comprises 18 residues. The J segment lost 0 bases and the V segment lost 6 bases, leaving 10 bases of the junction unmatched. The CDR3 here is CASSQQLAGVSSYNEQFF. DNA for the CDR3: TGTGCCAGCAGCCAACAACTAGCGGGAGTAAGCTCCTACAATGAGCAGTTCTTC.

A word on this clonotype: This may be a read error, as it is one base from a much larger clone. The rearrangement links TRBV4-1 to TRBJ2-7; 11 bases map to TRBD1. CDR1 MGHRA and CDR2 YSYEKL come from the germline V gene. This CDR3 is built from 14 residues. Trimming at V came to 4 bases and at J to 5 bases, leaving 4 bases not matched to a gene. This CDR3 reads CASSLGQGDNEQYF. The CDR3 nucleotides are TGCGCCAGCAGCCTGGGACAGGGGGACAACGAGCAGTACTTC.

This clonotype was detected a few times. This chain connects TRBV6-1 to TRBJ2-5; D is undetermined. The CDR3 spans 11 residues. V shed 5 bases and J shed 13 bases, with 14 bases lying between them. The V gene's germline CDR1 is MNHNS and CDR2 SASEGT. CDR3 DNA sequence: TGTGCCAGCAGTAATGGTCTACTCTCGTACTTC. Translated: CASSNGLLSYF.